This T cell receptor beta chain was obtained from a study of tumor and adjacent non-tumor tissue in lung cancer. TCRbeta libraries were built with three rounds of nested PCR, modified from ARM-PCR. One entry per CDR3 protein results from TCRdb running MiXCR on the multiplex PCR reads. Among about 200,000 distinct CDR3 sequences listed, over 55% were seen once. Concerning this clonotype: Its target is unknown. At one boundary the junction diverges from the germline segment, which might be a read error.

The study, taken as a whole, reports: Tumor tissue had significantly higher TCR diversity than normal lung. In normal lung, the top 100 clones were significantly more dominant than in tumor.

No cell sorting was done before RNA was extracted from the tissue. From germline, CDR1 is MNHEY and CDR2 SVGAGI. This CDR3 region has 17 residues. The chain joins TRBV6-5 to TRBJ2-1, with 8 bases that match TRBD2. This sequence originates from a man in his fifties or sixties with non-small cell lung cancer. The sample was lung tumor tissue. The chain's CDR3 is CAGSLWATGRAFNEQFF. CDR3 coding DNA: TGTGCCGGCAGTTTGTGGGCTACCGGGAGGGCCTTCAATGAGCAGTTCTTC.